The T cell receptor beta chain described here comes from a study of T cells in Graves' hyperthyroidism and ophthalmopathy. Study-level results: Most thyroid-expanded clonotypes above 0.001 were also found in blood.

Graves' hyperthyroidism was deemed stable given no ophthalmopathy progression within 18 months. Not enrolled were patients with uncontrolled infection, other autoimmune disease, pregnancy or lactation. Ten or more counts support this clonotype. The antigen is unknown. This CDR3 comprises 16 residues. V lost 3 bases to trimming and J lost 6 bases; unmatched junction nucleotides: 10. Using RNA transcripts as the source, TCR beta CDR3 regions were amplified. In the first-round RT-PCR of the TCR CDR3, the HTBI primer set was used. TCRdb reprocessed the multiplex PCR reads via MiXCR and lists one record per CDR3 protein. The sample contains about 480,000 distinct CDR3 sequences, approximately 15% of which appear only once.

The V and J genes are TRBV12-3 or TRBV12-4 and TRBJ1-2; 10 bases match TRBD1. The TCR sequence derives from a young woman with Graves' hyperthyroidism. Source material: blood. The CDR3 region has the DNA TGTGCCAGCAGTTTGGCCTCTGGGACAGGGGAGCATGGCTACACCTTC. It codes for CASSLASGTGEHGYTF.